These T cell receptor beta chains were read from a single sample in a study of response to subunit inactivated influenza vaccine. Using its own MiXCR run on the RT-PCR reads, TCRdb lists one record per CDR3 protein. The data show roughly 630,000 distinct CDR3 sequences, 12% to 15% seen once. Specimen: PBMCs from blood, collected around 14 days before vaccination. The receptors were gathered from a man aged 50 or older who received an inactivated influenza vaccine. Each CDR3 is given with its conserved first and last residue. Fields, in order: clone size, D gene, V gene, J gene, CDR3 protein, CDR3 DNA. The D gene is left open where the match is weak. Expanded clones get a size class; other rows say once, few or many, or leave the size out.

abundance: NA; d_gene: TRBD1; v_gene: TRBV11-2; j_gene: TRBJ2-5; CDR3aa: CASSPTSLGTEYRETQYF; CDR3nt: TGTGCCAGCAGCCCCACGTCGTTAGGGACAGAGTATCGAGAGACCCAGTACTTC
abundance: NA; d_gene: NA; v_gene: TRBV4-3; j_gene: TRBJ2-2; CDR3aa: CASSQDPKTGELFF; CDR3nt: TGCGCCAGCAGCCAAGATCCCAAAACCGGGGAGCTGTTTTTT
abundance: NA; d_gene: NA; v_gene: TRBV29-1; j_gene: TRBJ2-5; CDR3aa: CSVAPTVKETQYF; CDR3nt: TGCAGCGTTGCCCCGACAGTAAAAGAGACCCAGTACTTC
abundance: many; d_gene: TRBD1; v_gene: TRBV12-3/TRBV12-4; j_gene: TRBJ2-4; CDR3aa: CASSRQGIRNIQYF; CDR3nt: TGTGCCAGCAGTAGACAGGGAATAAGAAACATTCAGTACTTC
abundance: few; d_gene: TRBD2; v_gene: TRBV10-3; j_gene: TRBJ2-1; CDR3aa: CAASGLGGNEQFF; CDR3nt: TGTGCCGCATCGGGACTAGGGGGGAATGAGCAGTTCTTC
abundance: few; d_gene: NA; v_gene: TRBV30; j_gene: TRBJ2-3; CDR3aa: CAWSQGRGPGDTQYF; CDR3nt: TGTGCCTGGAGTCAGGGTCGGGGGCCGGGGGATACGCAGTATTTT
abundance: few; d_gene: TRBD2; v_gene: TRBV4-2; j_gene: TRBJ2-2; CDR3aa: CASSQVRGGGNTGELFF; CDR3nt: TGTGCCAGCAGCCAAGTCCGCGGGGGGGGGAACACCGGGGAGCTGTTTTTT
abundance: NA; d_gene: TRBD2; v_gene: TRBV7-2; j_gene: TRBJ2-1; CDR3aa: CASSFSGGDYNEQFF; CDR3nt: TGTGCCAGCAGCTTTAGCGGGGGGGACTACAATGAGCAGTTCTTC
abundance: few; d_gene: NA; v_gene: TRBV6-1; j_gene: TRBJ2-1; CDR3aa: CASSPLYSDNEQFF; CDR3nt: TGTGCCAGCAGTCCTCTCTATTCTGACAATGAGCAGTTCTTC
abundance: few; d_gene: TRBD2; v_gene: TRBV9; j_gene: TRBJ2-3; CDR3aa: CASSVAGRAGDTQYF; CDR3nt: TGTGCCAGCAGCGTTGCCGGGAGGGCAGGAGATACGCAGTATTTT
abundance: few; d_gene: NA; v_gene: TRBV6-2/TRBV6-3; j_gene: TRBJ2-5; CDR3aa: CASNRFLSVDQETQYF; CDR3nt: TGTGCCAGCAACCGATTCCTTAGCGTAGACCAAGAGACCCAGTACTTC
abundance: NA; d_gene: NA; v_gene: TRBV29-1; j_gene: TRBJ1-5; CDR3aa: CSVGPVGADQPQHF; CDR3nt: TGCAGCGTTGGGCCGGTGGGGGCTGACCAGCCCCAGCATTTT
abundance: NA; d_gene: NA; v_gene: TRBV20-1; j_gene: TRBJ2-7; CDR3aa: CSARDPSDSPEQYF; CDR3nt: TGCAGTGCTAGAGACCCTTCGGACTCGCCCGAGCAGTACTTC
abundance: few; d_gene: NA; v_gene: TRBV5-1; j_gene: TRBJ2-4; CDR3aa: CASSLDTVAKNIQYF; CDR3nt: TGCGCCAGCAGCTTGGACACAGTAGCCAAAAACATTCAGTACTTC
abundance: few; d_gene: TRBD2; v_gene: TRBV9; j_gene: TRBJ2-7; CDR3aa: CASSVLAGGSLSEQYF; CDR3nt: TGTGCCAGCAGCGTATTAGCGGGAGGATCCCTGAGCGAGCAGTACTTC
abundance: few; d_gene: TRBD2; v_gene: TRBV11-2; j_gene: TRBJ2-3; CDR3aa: CASSGLAGGYGGTDTQYF; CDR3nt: TGTGCCAGCAGCGGGCTAGCGGGAGGGTACGGCGGCACAGATACGCAGTATTTT
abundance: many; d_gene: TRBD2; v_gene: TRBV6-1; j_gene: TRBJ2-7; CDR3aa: CASSEAPGGTSYEQYF; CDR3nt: TGTGCCAGCAGTGAAGCACCGGGAGGGACCTCCTACGAGCAGTACTTC
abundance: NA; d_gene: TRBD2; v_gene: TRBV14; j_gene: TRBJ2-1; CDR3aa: CASSPRTSGLNEQFF; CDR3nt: TGTGCCAGCAGCCCCCGGACTAGCGGACTCAATGAGCAGTTCTTC
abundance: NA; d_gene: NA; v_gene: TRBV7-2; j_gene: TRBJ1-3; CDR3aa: CASSTTRTAGNTIYF; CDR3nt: TGTGCCAGCAGCACGACCCGGACAGCTGGAAACACCATATATTTT
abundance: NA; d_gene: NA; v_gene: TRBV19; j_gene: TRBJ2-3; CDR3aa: CASTVGGNVTDTQYF; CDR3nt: TGTGCCAGTACGGTCGGCGGGAACGTCACAGATACGCAGTATTTT